This entry lists 31 T cell receptor beta chains sequenced from one sample in a study of vaccination and CD4 T cells after COVID-19. Time point defined: late sampling 161 to 241 days after vaccination in a few convalescent patients. Described treatment: approximately 9-day PBMC culture with coronavirus spike peptide pools or control peptides (ViraFEST assay). Their cognate antigens are unknown. The Oncomine TCR Beta short-read assay was applied to DNA of cultured CD4+ T cells. TCRdb reprocessed the PCR reads with MiXCR, giving one entry per CDR3 protein. The sample consists of about 16,000 distinct CDR3 sequences, around 50% of them appearing once. The sequencing used CD4+ T cells from blood, cultured in vitro, collected about 7 months after SARS-CoV-2 vaccination. Source of these receptors: a human donor who had recovered from COVID-19.

This chain joins TRBV10-3 and TRBJ1-2; D gene unclear. This CDR3 is 13 amino acids long. Germline values: CDR1 ENHRY, CDR2 SYGVKD. Trimming pared 2 bases from V and 4 bases from J, leaving 8 bases between. In DNA form, the CDR3 reads TGTGCCATCAGTGAGCGGGAGTTCTATGGCTACACCTTC. Amino acids: CAISEREFYGYTF.

This clonotype was picked up a small number of times. This sequence joins TRBV6-2 or TRBV6-3 and TRBJ2-5, with 11 bases aligning to TRBD2. With 4 bases clipped from V and 0 bases from J, the junction kept 4 bases outside the gene matches. CDR3 length: 16 residues. From germline, CDR1 is MNHEY and CDR2 SVGEGT. CDR3 bases: TGTGCCAGCAGTTCCACGACTAGCGGGAACCAAGAGACCCAGTACTTC. This gives the protein CASSSTTSGNQETQYF.

This clonotype qualifies as medium-sized. The chain combines TRBV11-2 with TRBJ2-7, with a tentative D call TRBD2 (5 bases). The CDR3 runs to 15 residues. Germline values: CDR1 SGHAT, CDR2 FQNNGV. Trimming stripped 2 bases from V and 0 bases from J, with 11 bases between. The CDR3 is CASSLRASPSYEQYF. The CDR3 nucleotides read TGTGCCAGCAGCTTACGGGCTAGCCCCTCCTACGAGCAGTACTTC.

This clonotype was counted only a few times. This rearrangement joins TRBV7-2 to TRBJ2-7, with D possibly TRBD1 on 6 matching bases. Per germline, CDR1 SGHTA and CDR2 FQGNSA. The V end was cut by 7 bases, the J end by 9 bases, with 22 bases between. CDR3 length: 14 residues. The CDR3 sequence: CASKRQAPFAVQYF. CDR3 coding DNA: TGTGCCAGCAAGAGACAGGCCCCGTTTGCGGTGCAGTACTTC.

The chain links TRBV20-1 to TRBJ2-2, with a tentative D call TRBD2 (7 bases). The V end was cut by 6 bases, the J end by 6 bases, with 17 bases between. The CDR3 has 14 residues. Germline V lookup: CDR1 DFQATT, CDR2 SNEGSKA (reference sequence). The CDR3 sequence is CSARRRGAAGELFF. Written as DNA, the CDR3 is TGCAGTGCGCGGAGACGGGGGGCGGCCGGGGAGCTGTTTTTT.

With regard to this clonotype: The CDR3 ends on some other residue instead of the conserved phenylalanine or tryptophan, so this is likely a read error. The DNA is omitted, as the CDR3 cannot be located on it reliably, and the CDR3 follows TCRdb's listing. V is TRBV6-5 and J is TRBJ2-3; TRBD2, the table's D call, lacks a check against the DNA. Germline V CDR1 and CDR2: MNHEY, SVGAGI. The CDR3 is made up of 15 amino acids, end residues included. This CDR3 is CASSSAGQTEGTPVL.

This chain connects TRBV7-3 to TRBJ2-7; possibly TRBD2 for D (7 bases). With 4 bases removed from V and 4 bases from J, the gap between germline ends came to 17 bases. In germline, CDR1 is SGHTA, CDR2 FQGTGA. This CDR3 has 15 amino acids. CDR3 nucleotides: TGTGCCAGCAGCTCACAGGGCGGGAGAGGGTACGAGCAGTACTTC. The encoded protein is CASSSQGGRGYEQYF.

The chain couples TRBV20-1 to TRBJ2-4; 7 bases map to TRBD2. Per the germline V gene, CDR1 is DFQATT and CDR2 is SNEGSKA (reference sequence). The CDR3 runs to 11 residues. With 0 bases clipped from V and 15 bases from J, the junction kept 5 bases outside the gene matches. CDR3 amino acids: CSARDRRTRYF. DNA for the CDR3: TGCAGTGCTAGAGATAGGAGGACTAGGTACTTC.

This clonotype was recorded once. V usage is TRBV6-2 or TRBV6-3 and J usage is TRBJ2-7; D is perhaps TRBD1 or TRBD2 (5 bases each). Germline loops: CDR1 MNHEY, CDR2 SVGEGT. The germline V and J ends were trimmed by 6 bases and 2 bases, with 8 bases remaining between them. CDR3 length: 12 amino acids. The CDR3 sequence is CASRGTTYEQYF. The CDR3, as DNA: TGTGCCAGCAGGGGGACCACCTACGAGCAGTACTTC.

This clonotype came up a few times. This chain joins TRBV6-1 and TRBJ1-5; D might be TRBD1 (5 bases). Germline loops: CDR1 MNHNS, CDR2 SASEGT. V lost 6 bases and J lost 0, with 15 bases in between. The CDR3 is 16 residues long. The chain's CDR3 is CASSPRGPYSNQPQHF. CDR3 DNA: TGTGCCAGCAGCCCCCGGGGACCTTATAGCAATCAGCCCCAGCATTTT.

The chain combines TRBV20-1 with TRBJ2-3, with 11 bases aligning to TRBD2. Looked up from germline, CDR1 is DFQATT and CDR2 is SNEGSKA (reference sequence). The CDR3 extends over 17 amino acids. Germline trimming cut 6 bases from V and 5 bases from J; bases unmatched to any gene: 16. The CDR3 reads CSATGGSGRARVDTQYF. CDR3 DNA: TGCAGTGCCACCGGGGGTAGCGGGAGGGCCCGGGTAGATACGCAGTATTTT.

The chain carries TRBV6-1 and TRBJ2-7; 10 nucleotides align to TRBD1. The V gene end was trimmed by 5 bases and the J gene end by 3 bases; junction bases not matched to a gene: 1. Looked up from germline, CDR1 is MNHNS and CDR2 is SASEGT. The CDR3 loop spans 13 amino acids. The CDR3 protein is CASSRDRGYEQYF. In DNA form, the CDR3 reads TGTGCCAGCAGTAGGGACAGGGGCTACGAGCAGTACTTC.

The V and J genes are TRBV20-1 and TRBJ1-1; D is perhaps TRBD1 (5 bases). The CDR3 sequence is 12 residues long. CDR1 is DFQATT, CDR2 SNEGSKA, per germline (reference sequence). Trimming removed 6 bases at V and 5 bases at J, with 13 bases between. The CDR3 here is CSARRGDTEAFF. Here the CDR3 DNA reads TGCAGTGCAAGACGGGGGGATACTGAAGCTTTCTTT.

V usage is TRBV20-1 and J usage is TRBJ2-1; 13 bases align to TRBD2. Germline CDR1 DFQATT, CDR2 SNEGSKA (reference sequence). This CDR3 has 13 residues. The trim removed 2 bases at V and 12 bases at J, leaving 4 bases unmatched. The CDR3 DNA follows: TGCAGTGCTAGATGGACTAGCGGGAGTCTGCAGTTCTTC. As protein: CSARWTSGSLQFF.

The chain links TRBV20-1 to TRBJ2-7; either TRBD1 or TRBD2 may fit D (5 bases each). The CDR3 is made up of 13 amino acids. Trimming pared 6 bases from V and 3 bases from J, leaving 15 bases between. Germline CDR1 is DFQATT and CDR2 is SNEGSKA (reference sequence). The chain's CDR3 is CSAHRQRGYEQYF. The CDR3 DNA sequence: TGCAGTGCCCACCGACAGAGGGGCTACGAGCAGTACTTC.

The rearrangement uses TRBV2 and TRBJ1-5; TRBD1 aligns across 8 bases. The CDR3 is 16 amino acids. CDR1 SNHLY and CDR2 FYNNEI come from the germline V gene. The V segment lost 5 bases and the J segment 4 bases; nucleotides outside the gene matches: 10. The CDR3 DNA sequence: TGTGCCAGCAGTAGCAGGACAGGGCACCCTAATCAGCCCCAGCATTTT. Protein sequence: CASSSRTGHPNQPQHF.

The CDR3 loop reads CASSIPGIGYEQYF. CDR3 nucleotides: TGTGCCAGTAGTATCCCAGGTATCGGGTACGAGCAGTACTTC. The chain combines TRBV19 with TRBJ2-7; D is uncertain. V gave up 3 bases and J gave up 4 bases, with 13 bases separating them. CDR3 size: 14 residues. CDR1 LNHDA and CDR2 SQIVND come from the germline V gene (reference sequence).

The genes are TRBV20-1 and TRBJ2-1; no clear D gene. There are 14 residues in the CDR3. Germline-derived CDR1 and CDR2 are DFQATT and SNEGSKA (reference sequence). Trimming took off 6 bases at V and 4 bases at J, with 16 bases between the two ends. CDR3 nucleotides: TGCAGTGCCAGGTCCCTTGGGGTATACAATGAGCAGTTCTTC. This encodes CSARSLGVYNEQFF.

This sequence joins TRBV19 and TRBJ1-5; D not certain. The CDR3 runs 15 residues. Germline V gene data show CDR1 as LNHDA and CDR2 as SQIVND (reference sequence). V was cut by 9 bases and J by 0 bases, with 15 bases left in between. This CDR3 reads CASQRDSNSNQPQHF. DNA of the CDR3: TGTGCCAGCCAGCGGGATAGTAATAGCAATCAGCCCCAGCATTTT. The full variable domain, in which reference TRBV19 and TRBJ1-5 provide the parts outside the CDR3, is DGGITQSPKYLFRKEGQNVTLSCEQNLNHDAMYWYRQDPGQGLRLIYYSQIVNDFQKGDIAEGYSVSREKKESFPLTVTSAQKNPTAFYLCASQRDSNSNQPQHFGDGTRLSIL.

There are a few counts of this clonotype. The V and J genes are TRBV6-1 and TRBJ2-7; D is possibly TRBD1 or TRBD2 (5 bases each). The CDR3 is 16 amino acids. Germline V gene sequence: CDR1 MNHNS, CDR2 SASEGT. Between the trimmed V and J ends, which lost 5 bases and 3 bases, there was a span of 20 bases. The CDR3 here is CASSTRDRTLGYEQYF. The CDR3, as DNA: TGTGCCAGCAGTACACGGGACCGAACTTTAGGCTACGAGCAGTACTTC.

This clonotype was seen more than once but under ten times. The chain employs TRBV7-2 and TRBJ1-5; D gene uncertain. This CDR3 region has 18 residues. The V end was cut by 1 base, the J end by 0 bases, with 16 bases between. The germline gives CDR1 SGHTA, CDR2 FQGNSA. In nucleotides, the CDR3 is TGTGCCAGCAGCTTAGGAGGCACCGTCACATATAGCAATCAGCCCCAGCATTTT. Its translation is CASSLGGTVTYSNQPQHF.

The CDR3 spells CAIRDGERYNEQFF. The CDR3 region has the DNA TGTGCCATCAGGGACGGAGAAAGATACAATGAGCAGTTCTTC. The rearrangement links TRBV10-3 to TRBJ2-1; D is unresolved. The CDR3 totals 14 residues. Trimming pared 6 bases from V and 4 bases from J, leaving 13 bases between. Germline V gene data show CDR1 as ENHRY and CDR2 as SYGVKD.

This clonotype appeared a few times. The CDR3 spells CASSSTGSHYGYTF. Written as DNA, the CDR3 is TGTGCCAGCAGTTCGACAGGGTCCCACTATGGCTACACCTTC. The chain combines TRBV27 with TRBJ1-2; 7 positions agree with TRBD1. Germline-derived CDR1 and CDR2 are MNHEY and SMNVEV (reference sequence). The CDR3 contains 14 residues. The V gene end was trimmed by 4 bases and the J gene end by 3 bases; junction bases not matched to a gene: 5.

V and J are TRBV28 and TRBJ2-5; no reliable D call. The CDR3 covers 14 residues. The V gene lost 6 bases and the J gene lost 5 bases, with 16 bases spanning the gap. From germline, CDR1 is MDHEN and CDR2 SYDVKM. CDR3 in DNA: TGTGCCAGCAGGCCGGCCTCCCAATTGGAGACCCAGTACTTC. Protein: CASRPASQLETQYF. Based on the CDR3 plus reference TRBV28 and TRBJ2-5, the full variable domain is DVKVTQSSRYLVKRTGEKVFLECVQDMDHENMFWYRQDPGLGLRLIYFSYDVKMKEKGDIPEGYSVSREKKERFSLILESASTNQTSMYLCASRPASQLETQYFGPGTRLLVL.

This rearrangement joins TRBV20-1 to TRBJ2-1, with 14 bases that match TRBD2. The J segment lost 6 bases and the V segment lost 6 bases, leaving 7 bases of the junction unmatched. Germline assignment: CDR1 DFQATT and CDR2 SNEGSKA (reference sequence). This CDR3 has 15 amino acids. CDR3 nucleotides: TGCAGTGCCGGGGGACTAGCGGGAGAATTCAATGAGCAGTTCTTC. It specifies CSAGGLAGEFNEQFF.

This chain links TRBV6-2 or TRBV6-3 with TRBJ1-5, with D maybe TRBD1 (6 bases). The ends were cut back, 2 bases at V and 3 bases at J, with 11 bases in the middle. CDR1 and CDR2 from the germline V gene are MNHEY and SVGEGT. This CDR3 contains 15 residues. The CDR3 bases are TGTGCCAGCAGTTACCTAGGGGGGTTCAATCAGCCCCAGCATTTT. It is translated as CASSYLGGFNQPQHF.

This clonotype came up once. V usage is TRBV6-1 and J usage is TRBJ2-1, with D maybe TRBD2 (6 bases). The germline CDR1 and CDR2 sequences are MNHNS and SASEGT. With 6 bases removed from V and 2 bases from J, the gap between germline ends came to 14 bases. This CDR3 has 15 amino acids. The CDR3 DNA reads as TGTGCCAGCAGGAGCAGGGAGGTCGCCTACAATGAGCAGTTCTTC. This gives the protein CASRSREVAYNEQFF.

The J gene is TRBJ2-3, the V gene TRBV29-1, with 11 bases fitting TRBD1. This CDR3 is 13 amino acids long. After removal of 7 bases from V and 6 bases from J, the junction contained 6 bases not matched to a gene. From germline, CDR1 is SQVTM and CDR2 ANQGSEA. The CDR3 spells CSGRDRGRDTQYF. The CDR3 region has the DNA TGCAGCGGCCGGGACAGGGGGAGGGATACGCAGTATTTT.

The V call is TRBV20-1, the J call TRBJ1-6; D uncertain. The germline V gene has CDR1 DFQATT and CDR2 SNEGSKA (reference sequence). The CDR3 spans 14 residues. The V end was cut by 3 bases, the J end by 3 bases, with 9 bases between. In DNA form, the CDR3 reads TGCAGTGCTAGTATACACAGCTATAATTCACCCCTCCACTTT. Protein product: CSASIHSYNSPLHF.

The chain couples TRBV20-1 to TRBJ1-3; no firm D call. The CDR3 extends over 15 amino acids. Germline values: CDR1 DFQATT, CDR2 SNEGSKA (reference sequence). Trimming took 0 bases from V and 0 from J, leaving 9 bases between them. CDR3 in amino acids: CSARDRQSSGNTIYF. CDR3 coding DNA: TGCAGTGCTAGAGATCGCCAGAGCTCTGGAAACACCATATATTTT.

The chain joins TRBV20-1 to TRBJ2-3, with 9 bases aligning to TRBD2. J was trimmed by 5 bases and V by 5 bases; bases with no gene match: 8. Germline V gives CDR1 DFQATT, CDR2 SNEGSKA (reference sequence). The CDR3 is 14 amino acids. The CDR3 region has the DNA TGCAGTGCTCGGGGCGGGGGGGCGGGAGATACGCAGTATTTT. Encoded protein: CSARGGGAGDTQYF.